This section outlines one TCR beta chain sequence together with its context. The antigen is not known. Per germline, CDR1 SGHTA and CDR2 FQGTGA. Deletions cut 5 bases from V and 9 bases from J, with 23 bases between. CDR3 length equals 16 residues. This specimen belongs to a study of cytomegalovirus exposure and HLA in healthy donors. Study-wide results and caveats: Among TCR beta chains of equal frequency, HLA-associated ones were more clonally expanded in a later analysis.

PCR involved 60 Vbeta and 13 Jbeta primers. Data came from immunoSEQ multiplex PCR; TCRdb stores just in-frame clones and leaves some out. Counted here are 130,000 or so clones, 81% occurring once; the ten biggest clones make up approximately 2.2%. The sample was PBMCs. The chain employs TRBV7-3 and TRBJ2-1; D is possibly TRBD2 (7 bases). This clonotype was sampled from a woman in her 40s in good health and CMV-seronegative. The CDR3 loop reads CASSRTAGAPYGEQFF. The CDR3 region has the DNA TGTGCCAGCAGCCGAACGGCGGGGGCCCCGTATGGTGAGCAGTTCTTC.